The source of this TCR beta chain is a study of blood T cell repertoires in COVID-19. Germline CDR1 reads MNHEY; CDR2 reads SVGAGI. V lost 6 bases to trimming and J lost 4 bases; unmatched junction nucleotides: 5. The length of the CDR3 is 14 residues. Methods used by the authors: It was from reference gene primer amplification that nucleated cell counts were estimated. Here immunoSEQ multiplex PCR was the method, and the copy in TCRdb shows in-frame clones only, minus some. From that table come the V and J calls and clone size; the DNA was used to work out D and trimming. The data show under 65,000 clones, around 90% seen once.

Sequenced: peripheral blood. The source is a woman of 80 years or more with COVID-19, enrolled during active disease. The chain is built from TRBV6-5 and TRBJ1-3; 8 nucleotides agree with TRBD1. CDR3 amino acids: CASRGQGPGNTIYF. DNA of the CDR3: TGTGCCAGCAGAGGACAGGGTCCAGGAAACACCATATATTTT.